The 14 T cell receptor beta chains below were found in one sample sequenced in a study of molecular identifiers for immune sequencing clone quantification. TCRdb called the PCR reads again in MiXCR, with one record for every CDR3 protein. The repertoire holds about 630,000 distinct CDR3 sequences, less than 30% seen once, with about 0.81% in the top ten. Material for sequencing was naive CD8+ T cells from blood, with Jurkat cell RNA spiked in. Regarding subset: FACS-sorted CD8+CD4-CCR7+CD45RA+ naive T cells. Every receptor here comes from a human donor in good health. Some libraries in this study had Jurkat cell RNA spiked in.

This clonotype has more than one count but fewer than ten. The gene calls are TRBV11-3 and TRBJ2-1; no reliable D call. This CDR3 is 13 amino acids long. Between the trimmed V and J ends, which lost 5 bases and 7 bases, there was a span of 12 bases. Germline V CDR1 and CDR2: SGHNT, YENEEA. CDR3 loop: CASSLGRSNEQFF. The CDR3 coding sequence is TGTGCCAGCAGCCTGGGCCGCTCTAATGAGCAGTTCTTC.

This clonotype has ten or more counts. The CDR3 nucleotides read TGTGCCAGCAGCTCCGAGGGAATTGGCGGGAATGAAGTGAACACTGAAGCTTTCTTT. Its protein product is CASSSEGIGGNEVNTEAFF. The chain recombines TRBV5-6 with TRBJ1-1; D is unresolved. Trimming removed 3 bases from V and 0 bases from J, with 24 bases in between. This CDR3 is built from 19 residues. CDR1 is SGHDT and CDR2 is YYEEEE in the germline V gene.

In this sample, this clonotype turned up a few times. V usage is TRBV11-3 and J usage is TRBJ2-2; the match to TRBD1 covers 9 bases. Trimming at V came to 5 bases and at J to 7 bases, leaving 8 bases not matched to a gene. The CDR3 spans 15 residues. CDR1 and CDR2 (germline): SGHNT, YENEEA. The CDR3 reads CASSGDRERVGELFF. CDR3 coding DNA: TGTGCCAGCAGCGGGGACAGGGAGCGTGTCGGGGAGCTGTTTTTT.

J is TRBJ2-7 and V is TRBV19, with D perhaps matching TRBD1 (6 bases). The ends were cut back, 6 bases at V and 10 bases at J, with 13 bases in the middle. The CDR3 is 11 residues long. Germline V gene data show CDR1 as LNHDA and CDR2 as SQIVND (reference sequence). The CDR3, as DNA: TGTGCCAGTAGAGCAGGGGTAGACCAGTACTTC. Its protein product is CASRAGVDQYF.

At least ten counts were recorded for this clonotype. The gene calls are TRBV12-3 or TRBV12-4 and TRBJ2-6; D unclear. The CDR3 covers 18 residues. V lost 7 bases, J lost 4 bases, and 23 bases lay in between. The CDR3, as DNA: TGTGCCAGCACTTACGGCGGCCAGCCCCAAGTCGGGGCCAACGTCCTGACTTTC. Residues: CASTYGGQPQVGANVLTF.

The chain couples TRBV12-3 or TRBV12-4 to TRBJ2-7; D may be TRBD1 (6 bases). The CDR3 extends over 14 amino acids. Deletions cut 4 bases from V and 2 bases from J, with 12 bases between. The CDR3 sequence: CASSSRDNPYEQYF. The CDR3 nucleotides read TGTGCCAGCAGTTCCCGGGACAATCCCTACGAGCAGTACTTC.

This clonotype was observed a few times. This chain joins TRBV9 and TRBJ2-1, with TRBD2 identical over 7 bases. CDR1 is SGDLS, CDR2 YYNGEE, per germline. CDR3 length: 17 amino acids. The ends lost 2 bases at V and 0 bases at J; junction bases unmatched: 8. CDR3 in DNA: TGTGCCAGCAGCGTCACCCGGGACTACAACTCCTACAATGAGCAGTTCTTC. Translated: CASSVTRDYNSYNEQFF.

The chain uses TRBV28 and TRBJ1-1; TRBD1 is a possible D gene (5 bases). This CDR3 contains 14 residues. Germline CDR1 reads MDHEN; CDR2 reads SYDVKM. Trimming shortened V by 3 bases and J by 6 bases, and 14 bases separated the two germline ends. CDR3: CASSLRGKGPEAFF. The CDR3 coding sequence is TGTGCCAGCAGTTTGCGGGGGAAGGGGCCTGAAGCTTTCTTT.

J is TRBJ1-1 and V is TRBV11-2, with TRBD1 matching 7 bases. This CDR3 comprises 13 residues. The germline V gene has CDR1 SGHAT and CDR2 FQNNGV. The V and J ends lost 3 bases and 7 bases, in that order; junction bases with no gene match: 5. CDR3 protein: CASSLGQSLEAFF. For the CDR3, the DNA is TGTGCCAGCAGCTTGGGACAGTCACTTGAAGCTTTCTTT. Filled out from reference TRBV11-2 and TRBJ1-1, the complete variable domain reads EAGVAQSPRYKIIEKRQSVAFWCNPISGHATLYWYQQILGQGPKLLIQFQNNGVVDDSQLPKDRFSAERLKGVDSTLKIQPAKLEDSAVYLCASSLGQSLEAFFGQGTRLTVV.

The V gene is TRBV11-2, the J gene TRBJ2-7; 8 nucleotides match TRBD2. Germline values: CDR1 SGHAT, CDR2 FQNNGV. The CDR3 covers 15 residues. V lost 2 bases, J lost 3 bases, and 6 bases stayed unmatched. The CDR3 sequence: CASSLSRGGYYEQYF. The CDR3 DNA sequence: TGTGCCAGCAGCTTATCCCGGGGGGGTTACTACGAGCAGTACTTC.

This clonotype was seen ten or more times. V is TRBV4-1 and J is TRBJ2-7, with a tentative D call TRBD1 (5 bases). The germline V and J ends were trimmed by 0 bases and 3 bases, with 12 bases remaining between them. This CDR3 region has 15 residues. Germline loops: CDR1 MGHRA, CDR2 YSYEKL. The CDR3 region is CASSQDQGNYYEQYF. CDR3 nucleotides: TGCGCCAGCAGCCAAGATCAGGGCAACTACTACGAGCAGTACTTC.

The gene calls are TRBV20-1 and TRBJ2-5; TRBD2 might be the D (6 bases). The germline gives CDR1 DFQATT, CDR2 SNEGSKA (reference sequence). The V end was cut by 3 bases, the J end by 2 bases, with 19 bases between. This CDR3 contains 16 residues. The CDR3 DNA is TGCAGTGCTAGGGATTGCCTAGCGACGGCTCAAGAGACCCAGTACTTC. It yields the protein CSARDCLATAQETQYF.

In regard to this clonotype: A much larger clone lies one base from this, so it may be a read error. The chain carries TRBV7-2 and TRBJ1-1, with D possibly matching TRBD1 (5 bases). V lost 3 bases, J lost 7 bases, and 24 bases lay in between. This CDR3 region has 17 residues. Germline CDR1 is SGHTA and CDR2 is FQGNSA. CDR3 amino acids: CASSFSRGRPWDGEAFF. In DNA form, the CDR3 reads TGTGCCAGCAGCTTCTCCCGGGGCCGACCATGGGATGGTGAAGCTTTCTTT.

This rearrangement joins TRBV27 to TRBJ1-4, with D hard to call. Germline assignment: CDR1 MNHEY and CDR2 SMNVEV (reference sequence). The CDR3 covers 17 residues. Between the trimmed V and J ends, which lost 5 bases and 0 bases, there was a span of 16 bases. CDR3 in amino acids: CASSTSPPTATNEKLFF. The DNA of the CDR3 is TGTGCCAGCAGTACTTCACCCCCCACAGCAACTAATGAAAAACTGTTTTTT. The full variable domain, rest sourced from reference TRBV27 and TRBJ1-4, is EAQVTQNPRYLITVTGKKLTVTCSQNMNHEYMSWYRQDPGLGLRQIYYSMNVEVTDKGDVPEGYKVSRKEKRNFPLILESPSPNQTSLYFCASSTSPPTATNEKLFFGSGTQLSVL.